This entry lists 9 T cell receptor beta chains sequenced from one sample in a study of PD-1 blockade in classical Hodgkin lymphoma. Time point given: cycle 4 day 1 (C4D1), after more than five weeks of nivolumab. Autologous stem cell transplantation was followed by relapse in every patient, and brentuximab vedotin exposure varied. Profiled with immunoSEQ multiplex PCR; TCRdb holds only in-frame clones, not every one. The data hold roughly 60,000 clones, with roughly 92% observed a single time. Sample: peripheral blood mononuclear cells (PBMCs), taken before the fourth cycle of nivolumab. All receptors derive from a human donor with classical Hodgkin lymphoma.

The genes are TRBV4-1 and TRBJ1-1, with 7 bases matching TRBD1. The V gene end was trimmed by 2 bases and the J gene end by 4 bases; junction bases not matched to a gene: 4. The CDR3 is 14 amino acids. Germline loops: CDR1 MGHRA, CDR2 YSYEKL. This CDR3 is CASSQTSGGTEAFF. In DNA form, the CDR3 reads TGCGCCAGCAGCCAAACTTCAGGGGGCACTGAAGCTTTCTTT.

The CDR3 is CASSSYNEQFF. The DNA for the CDR3 is TGTGCCAGCTCATCGTACAATGAGCAGTTCTTC. The chain combines TRBV18 with TRBJ2-1; no clear D. Trimming stripped 5 bases from V and 4 bases from J, with 3 bases between. CDR1 and CDR2 from the germline V gene are KGHSH and LQKENI. This CDR3 has 11 amino acids.

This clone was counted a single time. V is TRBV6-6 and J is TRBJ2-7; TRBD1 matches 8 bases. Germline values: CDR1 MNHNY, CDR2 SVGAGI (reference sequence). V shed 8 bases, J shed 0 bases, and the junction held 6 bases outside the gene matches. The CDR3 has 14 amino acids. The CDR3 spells CASRWTGISYEQYF. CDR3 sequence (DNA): TGTGCCAGCCGCTGGACAGGGATCTCCTACGAGCAGTACTTC.

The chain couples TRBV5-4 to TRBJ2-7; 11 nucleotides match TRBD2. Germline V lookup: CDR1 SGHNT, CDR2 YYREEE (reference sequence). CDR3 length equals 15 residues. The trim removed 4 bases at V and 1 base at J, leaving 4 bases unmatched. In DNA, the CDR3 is TGTGCCAGCAGCCCGGGACTAGCGGAATCCTACGAGCAGTACTTC. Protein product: CASSPGLAESYEQYF.

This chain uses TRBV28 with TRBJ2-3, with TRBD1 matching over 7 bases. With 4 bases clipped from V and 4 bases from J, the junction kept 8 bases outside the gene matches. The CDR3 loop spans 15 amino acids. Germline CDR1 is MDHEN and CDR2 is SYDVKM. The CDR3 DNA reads TGTGCCAGCAGTTCACAGGGGCACTCTGCAGATACGCAGTATTTT. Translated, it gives CASSSQGHSADTQYF.

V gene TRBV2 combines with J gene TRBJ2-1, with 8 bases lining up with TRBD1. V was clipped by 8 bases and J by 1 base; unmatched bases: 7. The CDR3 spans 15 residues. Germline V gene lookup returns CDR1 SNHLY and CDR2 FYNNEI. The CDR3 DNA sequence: TGTGCCAGCCGGAGCGACAGGGGATCCTACAATGAGCAGTTCTTC. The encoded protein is CASRSDRGSYNEQFF.

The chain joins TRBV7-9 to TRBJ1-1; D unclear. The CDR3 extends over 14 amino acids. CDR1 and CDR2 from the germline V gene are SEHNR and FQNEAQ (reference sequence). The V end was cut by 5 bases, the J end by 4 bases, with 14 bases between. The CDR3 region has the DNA TGTGCCAGCAGCCCAAGGGAGGGTAGCACTGAAGCTTTCTTT. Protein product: CASSPREGSTEAFF.

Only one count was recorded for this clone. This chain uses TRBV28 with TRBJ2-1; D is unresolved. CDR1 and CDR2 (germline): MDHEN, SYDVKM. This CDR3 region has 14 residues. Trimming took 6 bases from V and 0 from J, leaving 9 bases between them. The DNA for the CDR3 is TGTGCCAGCAGCCAAGGACCCTCCTACAATGAGCAGTTCTTC. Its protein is CASSQGPSYNEQFF.

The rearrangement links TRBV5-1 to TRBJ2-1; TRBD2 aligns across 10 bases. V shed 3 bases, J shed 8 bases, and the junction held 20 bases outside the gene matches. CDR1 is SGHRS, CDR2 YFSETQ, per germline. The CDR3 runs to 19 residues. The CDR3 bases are TGCGCCAGCAGCTCCCCCTCGGGAGGAGCGGGAGGGCCTAGGTATGAGCAGTTCTTC. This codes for CASSSPSGGAGGPRYEQFF. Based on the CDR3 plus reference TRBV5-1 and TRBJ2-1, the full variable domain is KAGVTQTPRYLIKTRGQQVTLSCSPISGHRSVSWYQQTPGQGLQFLFEYFSETQRNKGNFPGRFSGRQFSNSRSEMNVSTLELGDSALYLCASSSPSGGAGGPRYEQFFGPGTRLTVL.